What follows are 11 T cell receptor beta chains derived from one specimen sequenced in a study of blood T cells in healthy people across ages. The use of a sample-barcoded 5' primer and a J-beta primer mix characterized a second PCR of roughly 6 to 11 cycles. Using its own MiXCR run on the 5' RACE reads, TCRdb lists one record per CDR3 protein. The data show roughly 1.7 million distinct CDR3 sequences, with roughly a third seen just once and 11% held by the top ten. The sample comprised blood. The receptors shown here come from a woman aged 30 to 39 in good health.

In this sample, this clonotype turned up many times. The DNA of the CDR3 is TGCAGTGCTAGAGACGTACTGGCGCCCTACCCCAAAGAGACCCAGTACTTC. Translating it yields CSARDVLAPYPKETQYF. The chain links TRBV20-1 to TRBJ2-5; D ambiguous. This CDR3 spans 17 amino acids. The ends were cut back, 0 bases at V and 3 bases at J, with 20 bases in the middle. Germline V gene lookup returns CDR1 DFQATT and CDR2 SNEGSKA (reference sequence).

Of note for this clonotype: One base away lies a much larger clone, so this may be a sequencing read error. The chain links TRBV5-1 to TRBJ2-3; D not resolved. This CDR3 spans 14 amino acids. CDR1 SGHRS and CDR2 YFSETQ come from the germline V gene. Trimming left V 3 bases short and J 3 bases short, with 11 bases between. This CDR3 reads CASSYGVGTDTQYF. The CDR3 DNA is TGCGCCAGCAGCTATGGGGTGGGAACAGATACGCAGTATTTT.

DNA for the CDR3: TGCGCCAGCATCTATATCGAGACGTGGAACACCGGGGAGCTGTTTTTT. It codes for CASIYIETWNTGELFF. V is TRBV5-1 and J is TRBJ2-2; D remains ambiguous. This CDR3 is built from 16 residues. Germline CDR1 reads SGHRS; CDR2 reads YFSETQ. The germline V and J ends were trimmed by 6 bases and 1 base, with 16 bases remaining between them.

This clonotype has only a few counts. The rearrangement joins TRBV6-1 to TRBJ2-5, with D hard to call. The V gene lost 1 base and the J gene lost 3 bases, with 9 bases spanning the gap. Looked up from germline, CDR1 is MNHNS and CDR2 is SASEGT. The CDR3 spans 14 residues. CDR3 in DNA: TGTGCCAGCAGTGAAGGGGTCTTAAAAGAGACCCAGTACTTC. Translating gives CASSEGVLKETQYF.

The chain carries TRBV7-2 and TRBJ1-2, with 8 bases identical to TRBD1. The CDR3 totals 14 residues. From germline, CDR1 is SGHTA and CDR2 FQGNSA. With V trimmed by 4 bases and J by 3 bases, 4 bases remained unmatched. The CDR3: CASSWTGRDYGYTF. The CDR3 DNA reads TGTGCCAGCAGCTGGACAGGGAGGGACTATGGCTACACCTTC.

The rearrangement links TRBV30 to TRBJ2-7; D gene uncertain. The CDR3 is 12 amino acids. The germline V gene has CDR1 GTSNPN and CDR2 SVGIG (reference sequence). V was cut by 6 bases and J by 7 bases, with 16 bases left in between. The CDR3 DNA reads TGTGCCTGTTATATAAGCCCTGGGGAGCAGTACTTC. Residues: CACYISPGEQYF.

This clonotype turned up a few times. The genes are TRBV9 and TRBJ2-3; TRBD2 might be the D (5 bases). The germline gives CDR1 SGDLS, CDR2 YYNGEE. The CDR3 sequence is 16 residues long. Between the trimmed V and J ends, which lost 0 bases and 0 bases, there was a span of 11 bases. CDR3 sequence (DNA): TGTGCCAGCAGCGTAGGGCTAGCTACTAGCACAGATACGCAGTATTTT. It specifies CASSVGLATSTDTQYF.

As DNA, the CDR3 is TGCGCCAGCAGCTTGAGGCGGCAGGGATTAAGGGAGACCCAGTACTTC. It specifies CASSLRRQGLRETQYF. The chain joins TRBV5-1 to TRBJ2-5; TRBD1 might be the D (5 bases). The CDR3 is made up of 16 amino acids. With 1 base removed from V and 5 bases from J, the gap between germline ends came to 18 bases. Germline CDR1 reads SGHRS; CDR2 reads YFSETQ. Full variable domain (rest looked up from reference TRBV5-1 and TRBJ2-5): KAGVTQTPRYLIKTRGQQVTLSCSPISGHRSVSWYQQTPGQGLQFLFEYFSETQRNKGNFPGRFSGRQFSNSRSEMNVSTLELGDSALYLCASSLRRQGLRETQYFGPGTRLLVL.

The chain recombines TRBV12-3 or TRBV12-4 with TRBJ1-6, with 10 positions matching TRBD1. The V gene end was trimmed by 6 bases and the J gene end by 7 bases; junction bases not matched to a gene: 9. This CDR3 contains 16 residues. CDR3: CASSRGQGPANSPLHF. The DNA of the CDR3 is TGTGCCAGCAGCCGGGGACAGGGGCCTGCCAATTCACCCCTCCACTTT.

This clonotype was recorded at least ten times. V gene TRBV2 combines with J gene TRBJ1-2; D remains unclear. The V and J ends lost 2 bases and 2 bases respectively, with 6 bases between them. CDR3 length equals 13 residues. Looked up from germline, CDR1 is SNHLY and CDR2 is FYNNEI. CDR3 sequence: CASSESGNYGYTF. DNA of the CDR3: TGTGCCAGCAGTGAATCGGGGAACTATGGCTACACCTTC.

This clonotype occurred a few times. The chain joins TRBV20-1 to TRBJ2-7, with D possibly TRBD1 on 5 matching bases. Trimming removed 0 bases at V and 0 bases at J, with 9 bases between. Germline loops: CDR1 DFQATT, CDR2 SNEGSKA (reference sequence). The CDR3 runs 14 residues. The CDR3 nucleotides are TGCAGTGCTAGAGATTTGGACAACTCCTACGAGCAGTACTTC. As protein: CSARDLDNSYEQYF.